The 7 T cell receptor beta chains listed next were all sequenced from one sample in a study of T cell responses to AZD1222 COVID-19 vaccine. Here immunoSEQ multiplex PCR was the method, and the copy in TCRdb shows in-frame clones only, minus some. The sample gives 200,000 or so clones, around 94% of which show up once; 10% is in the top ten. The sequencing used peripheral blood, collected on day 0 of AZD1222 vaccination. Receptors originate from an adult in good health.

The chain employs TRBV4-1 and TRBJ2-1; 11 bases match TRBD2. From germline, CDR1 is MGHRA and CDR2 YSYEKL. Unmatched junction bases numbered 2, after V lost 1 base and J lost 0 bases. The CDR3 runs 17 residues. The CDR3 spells CASSQGLAGSSYNEQFF. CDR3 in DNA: TGCGCCAGCAGCCAAGGACTAGCGGGAAGCTCCTACAATGAGCAGTTCTTC.

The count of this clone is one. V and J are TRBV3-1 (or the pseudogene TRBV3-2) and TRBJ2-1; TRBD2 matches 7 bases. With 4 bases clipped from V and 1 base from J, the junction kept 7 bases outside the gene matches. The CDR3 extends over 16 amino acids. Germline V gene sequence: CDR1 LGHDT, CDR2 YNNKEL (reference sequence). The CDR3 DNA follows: TGTGCCAGCAGCCTGATCGGAGCGGGGTCCTACAATGAGCAGTTCTTC. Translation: CASSLIGAGSYNEQFF.

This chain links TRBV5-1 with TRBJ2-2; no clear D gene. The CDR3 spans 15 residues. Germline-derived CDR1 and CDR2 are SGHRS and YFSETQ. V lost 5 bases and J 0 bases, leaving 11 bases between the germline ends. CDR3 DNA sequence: TGCGCCAGCAGGGCGAGGCTCGCGAACACCGGGGAGCTGTTTTTT. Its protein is CASRARLANTGELFF.

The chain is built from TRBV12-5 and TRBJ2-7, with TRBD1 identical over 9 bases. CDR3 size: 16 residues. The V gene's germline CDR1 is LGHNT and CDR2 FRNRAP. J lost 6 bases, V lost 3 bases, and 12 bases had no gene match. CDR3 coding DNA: TGTGCTAGTGGTTTTCCTGCCGGGACAGGGTCGGGCGAGCAGTACTTC. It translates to CASGFPAGTGSGEQYF.

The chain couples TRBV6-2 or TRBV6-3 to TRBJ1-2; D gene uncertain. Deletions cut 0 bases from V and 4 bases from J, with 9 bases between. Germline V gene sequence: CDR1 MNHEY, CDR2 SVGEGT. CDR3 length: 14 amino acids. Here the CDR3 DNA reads TGTGCCAGCAGTTACTCGGGTCCCATCTATGGCTACACCTTC. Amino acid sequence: CASSYSGPIYGYTF.

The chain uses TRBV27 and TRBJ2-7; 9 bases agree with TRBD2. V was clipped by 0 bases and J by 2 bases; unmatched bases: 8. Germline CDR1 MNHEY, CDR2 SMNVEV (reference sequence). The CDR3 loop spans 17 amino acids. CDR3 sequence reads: CASSLSSRASGTYEQYF. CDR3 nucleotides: TGTGCCAGCAGTTTATCAAGTAGGGCTAGCGGGACCTACGAGCAGTACTTC.

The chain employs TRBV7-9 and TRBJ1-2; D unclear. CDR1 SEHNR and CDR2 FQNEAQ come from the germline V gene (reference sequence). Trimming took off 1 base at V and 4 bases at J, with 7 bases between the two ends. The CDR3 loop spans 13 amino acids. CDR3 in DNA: TGTGCCAGCAGCTTAGATGGAACCTATGGCTACACCTTC. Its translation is CASSLDGTYGYTF.